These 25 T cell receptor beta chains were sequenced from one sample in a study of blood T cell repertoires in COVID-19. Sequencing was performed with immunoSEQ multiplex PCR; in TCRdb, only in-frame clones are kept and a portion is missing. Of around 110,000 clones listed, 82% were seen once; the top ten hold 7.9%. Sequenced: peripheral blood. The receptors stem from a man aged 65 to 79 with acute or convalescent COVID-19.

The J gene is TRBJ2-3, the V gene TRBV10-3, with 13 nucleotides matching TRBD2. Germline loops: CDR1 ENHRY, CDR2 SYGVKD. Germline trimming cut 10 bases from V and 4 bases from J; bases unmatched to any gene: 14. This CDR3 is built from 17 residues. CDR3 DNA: TGTGCCAGTACTAGCGGGAGGGCCATCTTGTTGGCAGATACGCAGTATTTT. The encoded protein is CASTSGRAILLADTQYF.

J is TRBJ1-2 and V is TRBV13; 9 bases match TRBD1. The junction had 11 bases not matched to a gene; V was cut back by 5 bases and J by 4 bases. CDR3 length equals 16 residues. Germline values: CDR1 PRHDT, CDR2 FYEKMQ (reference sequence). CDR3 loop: CASSKTPTGGPYGYTF. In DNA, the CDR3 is TGTGCCAGCAGCAAGACTCCGACAGGGGGGCCCTATGGCTACACCTTC.

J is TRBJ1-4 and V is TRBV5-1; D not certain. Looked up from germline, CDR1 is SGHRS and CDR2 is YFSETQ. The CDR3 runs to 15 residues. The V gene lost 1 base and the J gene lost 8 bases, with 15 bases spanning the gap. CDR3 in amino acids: CASSLQSRSEEKLFF. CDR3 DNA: TGCGCCAGCAGCTTGCAGTCCAGGTCTGAGGAAAAACTGTTTTTT.

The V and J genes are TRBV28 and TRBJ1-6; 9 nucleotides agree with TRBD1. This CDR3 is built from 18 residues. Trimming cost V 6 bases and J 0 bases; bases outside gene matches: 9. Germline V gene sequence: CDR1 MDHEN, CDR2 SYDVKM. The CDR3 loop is CASSSGQGKSSYNSPLHF. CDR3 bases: TGTGCCAGCAGCTCGGGACAGGGAAAGAGCTCCTATAATTCACCCCTCCACTTT.

CDR3 region: CAWTAGGNTIYF. The CDR3 DNA is TGTGCCTGGACGGCGGGTGGAAACACCATATATTTT. This sequence joins TRBV30 and TRBJ1-3; D gene unclear. Germline CDR1 GTSNPN, CDR2 SVGIG (reference sequence). The ends were cut back, 4 bases at V and 3 bases at J, with 7 bases in the middle. CDR3 length: 12 residues.

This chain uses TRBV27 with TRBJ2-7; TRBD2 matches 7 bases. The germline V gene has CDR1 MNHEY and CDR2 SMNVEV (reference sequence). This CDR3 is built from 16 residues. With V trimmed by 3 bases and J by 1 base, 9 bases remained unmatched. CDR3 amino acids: CASSLGSVAGSYEQYF. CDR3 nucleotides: TGTGCCAGCAGTTTGGGTTCGGTAGCGGGTTCCTACGAGCAGTACTTC.

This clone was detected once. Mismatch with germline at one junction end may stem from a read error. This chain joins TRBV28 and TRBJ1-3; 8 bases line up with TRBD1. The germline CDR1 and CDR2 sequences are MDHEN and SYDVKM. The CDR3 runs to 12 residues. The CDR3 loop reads CASSLRQGHIYF. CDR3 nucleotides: TGTGCTAGCAGTTTAAGACAGGGGCACATATATTTT. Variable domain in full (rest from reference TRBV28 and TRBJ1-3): DVKVTQSSRYLVKRTGEKVFLECVQDMDHENMFWYRQDPGLGLRLIYFSYDVKMKEKGDIPEGYSVSREKKERFSLILESASTNQTSMYLCASSLRQGHIYFGEGSWLTVV.

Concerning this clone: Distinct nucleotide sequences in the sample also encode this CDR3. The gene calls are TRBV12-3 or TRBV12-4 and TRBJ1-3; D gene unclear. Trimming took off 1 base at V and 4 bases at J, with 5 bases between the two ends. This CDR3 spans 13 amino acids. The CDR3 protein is CASSLGGGNTIYF. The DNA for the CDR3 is TGTGCCAGCAGTTTAGGCGGGGGAAACACCATATATTTT.

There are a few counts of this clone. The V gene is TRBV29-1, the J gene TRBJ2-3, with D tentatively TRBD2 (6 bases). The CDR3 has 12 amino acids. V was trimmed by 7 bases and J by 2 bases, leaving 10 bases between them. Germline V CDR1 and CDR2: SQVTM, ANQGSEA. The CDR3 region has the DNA TGCAGCGGTGGGGGGATCACAGATACGCAGTATTTT. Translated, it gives CSGGGITDTQYF.

The CDR3, as DNA: TGTGCCAGCAGTGAAATCCCGGGACAGGGGAACTACGAGCAGTACTTC. This encodes CASSEIPGQGNYEQYF. The chain employs TRBV2 and TRBJ2-7, with TRBD1 matching 10 bases. V shed 2 bases and J 3 bases; nucleotides not matched to a gene: 7. The CDR3 totals 16 residues. Germline V gene data show CDR1 as SNHLY and CDR2 as FYNNEI. The full variable domain, rest sourced from reference TRBV2 and TRBJ2-7, is EPEVTQTPSHQVTQMGQEVILRCVPISNHLYFYWYRQILGQKVEFLVSFYNNEISEKSEIFDDQFSVERPDGSNFTLKIRSTKLEDSAMYFCASSEIPGQGNYEQYFGPGTRLTVT.

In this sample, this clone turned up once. CDR3: CASSLTDLKAEAFF. CDR3 in DNA: TGTGCCAGCAGCTTGACAGACCTCAAGGCTGAAGCTTTCTTT. The V and J genes are TRBV7-8 and TRBJ1-1; D is possibly TRBD1 (5 bases). Germline CDR1 is SGHVS and CDR2 is FQNEAQ. Deletions cut 3 bases from V and 6 bases from J, with 14 bases between. The CDR3 spans 14 residues.

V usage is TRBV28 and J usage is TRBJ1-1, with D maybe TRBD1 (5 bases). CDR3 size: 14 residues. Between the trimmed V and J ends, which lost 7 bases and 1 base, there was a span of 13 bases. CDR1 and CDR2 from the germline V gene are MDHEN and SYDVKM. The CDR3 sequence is CASTLWGGNTEAFF. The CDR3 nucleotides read TGTGCCAGCACCTTATGGGGGGGGAACACTGAAGCTTTCTTT.

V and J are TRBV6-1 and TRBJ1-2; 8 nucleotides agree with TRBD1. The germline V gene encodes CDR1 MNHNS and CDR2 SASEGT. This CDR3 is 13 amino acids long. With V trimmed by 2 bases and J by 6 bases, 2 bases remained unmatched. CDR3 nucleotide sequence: TGTGCCAGCAGTGAAAACAGGGGGGATGGCTACACCTTC. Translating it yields CASSENRGDGYTF.

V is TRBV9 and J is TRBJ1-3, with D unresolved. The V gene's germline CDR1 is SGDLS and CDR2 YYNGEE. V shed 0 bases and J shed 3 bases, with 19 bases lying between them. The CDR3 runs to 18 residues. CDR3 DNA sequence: TGTGCCAGCAGCGTAGATGAGGGAAGTCTACCCTATGGAAACACCATATATTTT. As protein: CASSVDEGSLPYGNTIYF.

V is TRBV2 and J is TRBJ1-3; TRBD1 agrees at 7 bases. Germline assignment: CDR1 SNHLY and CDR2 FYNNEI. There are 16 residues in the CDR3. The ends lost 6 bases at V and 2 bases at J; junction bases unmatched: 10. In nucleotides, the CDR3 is TGTGCCAGCAGCGCCAACCGACAGGGCACTGGAAACACCATATATTTT. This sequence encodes CASSANRQGTGNTIYF.

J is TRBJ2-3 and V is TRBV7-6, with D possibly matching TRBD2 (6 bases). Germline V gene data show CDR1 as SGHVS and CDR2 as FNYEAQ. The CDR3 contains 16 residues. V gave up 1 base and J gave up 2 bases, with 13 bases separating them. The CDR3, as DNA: TGTGCCAGCAGCTTAGTGGCGGGGCCGGACACAGATACGCAGTATTTT. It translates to CASSLVAGPDTDTQYF.

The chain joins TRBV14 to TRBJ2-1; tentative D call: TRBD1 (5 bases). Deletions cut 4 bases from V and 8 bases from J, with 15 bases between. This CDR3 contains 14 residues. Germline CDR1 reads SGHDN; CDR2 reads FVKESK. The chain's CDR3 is CASSRNFGAYEQFF. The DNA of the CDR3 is TGTGCCAGCAGCCGAAACTTTGGGGCCTATGAGCAGTTCTTC.

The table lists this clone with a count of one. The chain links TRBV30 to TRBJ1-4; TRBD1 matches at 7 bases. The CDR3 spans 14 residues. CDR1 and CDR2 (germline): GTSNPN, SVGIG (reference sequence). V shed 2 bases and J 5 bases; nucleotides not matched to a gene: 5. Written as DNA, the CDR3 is TGTGCCTGGAGTACAGGGGCGATAAATGAAAAACTGTTTTTT. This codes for CAWSTGAINEKLFF.

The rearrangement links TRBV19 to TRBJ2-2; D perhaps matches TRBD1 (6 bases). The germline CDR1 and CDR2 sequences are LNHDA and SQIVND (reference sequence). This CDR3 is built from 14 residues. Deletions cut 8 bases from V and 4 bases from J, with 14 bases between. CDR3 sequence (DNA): TGTGCCAGTCAAAGTTTACAGGGCACCGGGGAGCTGTTTTTT. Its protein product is CASQSLQGTGELFF.

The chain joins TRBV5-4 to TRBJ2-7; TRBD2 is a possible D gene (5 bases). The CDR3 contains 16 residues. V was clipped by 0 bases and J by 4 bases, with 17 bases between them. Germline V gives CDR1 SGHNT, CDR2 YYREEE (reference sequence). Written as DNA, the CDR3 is TGTGCCAGCAGCTTGGGCGGGCTAAAAGCCTCATACGAGCAGTACTTC. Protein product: CASSLGGLKASYEQYF.

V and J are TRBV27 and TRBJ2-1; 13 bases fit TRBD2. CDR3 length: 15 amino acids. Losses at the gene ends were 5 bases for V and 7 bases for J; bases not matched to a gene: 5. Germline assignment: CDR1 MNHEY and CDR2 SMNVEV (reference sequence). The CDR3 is CASSPLAGGQNEQFF. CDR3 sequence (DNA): TGTGCCAGCAGTCCACTAGCGGGGGGGCAGAATGAGCAGTTCTTC.

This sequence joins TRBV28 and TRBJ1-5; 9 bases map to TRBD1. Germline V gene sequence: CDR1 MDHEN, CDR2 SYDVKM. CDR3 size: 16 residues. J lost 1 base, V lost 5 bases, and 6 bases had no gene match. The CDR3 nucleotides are TGTGCCAGCAGTCGTACAGGGGGCGGAAGCAATCAGCCCCAGCATTTT. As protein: CASSRTGGGSNQPQHF.

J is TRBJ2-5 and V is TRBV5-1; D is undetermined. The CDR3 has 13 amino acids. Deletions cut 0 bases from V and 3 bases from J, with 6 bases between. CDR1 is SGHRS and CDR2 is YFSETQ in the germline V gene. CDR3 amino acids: CASSLVSEETQYF. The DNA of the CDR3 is TGCGCCAGCAGCTTGGTTTCGGAAGAGACCCAGTACTTC.

The CDR3: CASSVDPGQGIEAFF. CDR3 sequence (DNA): TGTGCCAGCAGCGTGGACCCGGGACAGGGGATTGAAGCTTTCTTT. V gene TRBV9 combines with J gene TRBJ1-1, with 10 bases identical to TRBD1. CDR3 size: 15 residues. Losses at the gene ends were 2 bases for V and 7 bases for J; bases not matched to a gene: 8. Germline V CDR1 and CDR2: SGDLS, YYNGEE.

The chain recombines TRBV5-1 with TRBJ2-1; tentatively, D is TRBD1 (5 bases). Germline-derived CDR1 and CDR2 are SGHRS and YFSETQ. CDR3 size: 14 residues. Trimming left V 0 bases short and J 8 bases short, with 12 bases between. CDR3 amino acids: CASSLESGRDEQFF. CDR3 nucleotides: TGCGCCAGCAGCTTGGAATCAGGGCGTGATGAGCAGTTCTTC.